Listed here are 15 T cell receptor beta chains from one sample, sequenced in a study of tumor-infiltrating lymphocytes in primary liver carcinoma (dated by TCRdb to about 2017). TRIzol reagent was used to extract blood RNA from unsorted whole blood, while the DNeasy Blood & Tissue kit provided the germline DNA. Sequencing instrument: Illumina HiSeq 2500. TCRbeta-specific cDNA was reverse-transcribed from about 520 ng total RNA using a constant-region primer and ProtoScript II reverse transcriptase. TCRbeta libraries were built with three nested multiplex PCR rounds, a slightly modified ARM-PCR procedure. Each of the first two PCR rounds ran for approximately 11 cycles using multiplex TRBV1-TRBV30 forward primers together with a Cbeta reverse primer. TCRdb passed the public sequencing reads through fastp at Q25 and MiXCR, retaining productive beta sequences. Entries are consolidated by CDR3 protein sequence, retaining the most common genes and DNA. This sample comprises hundreds of thousands of distinct CDR3 sequences, approximately 58% of them detected only once. About 18% of the sample goes to the ten largest clones.

Specimen: peripheral blood. Receptor source: a young woman with primary liver carcinoma and hepatitis B virus infection.

This clonotype was observed at least ten times. V is TRBV11-2 and J is TRBJ2-1, with D possibly TRBD2 on 6 matching bases. Trimming removed 1 base at V and 5 bases at J, with 15 bases between. This CDR3 is built from 16 residues. Germline CDR1 and CDR2: SGHAT and FQNNGV. The DNA of the CDR3 is TGTGCCAGCAGCTTAGTTACGGGAGCTAGCCACAATGAGCAGTTCTTC. Residues: CASSLVTGASHNEQFF. Combining the CDR3 with reference TRBV11-2 and TRBJ2-1 gives the whole variable domain EAGVAQSPRYKIIEKRQSVAFWCNPISGHATLYWYQQILGQGPKLLIQFQNNGVVDDSQLPKDRFSAERLKGVDSTLKIQPAKLEDSAVYLCASSLVTGASHNEQFFGPGTRLTVL.

With respect to this clonotype: Its ends do not fully match the called genes, so a read error is possible. The V call is TRBV7-9, the J call TRBJ2-7; no clear D. There are 10 residues in the CDR3. Germline CDR1 SEHNR, CDR2 FQNEAQ (reference sequence). In DNA form, the CDR3 reads TGTGCCGGCAGCTTAGGCGAGCAGTACTTC. This codes for CAGSLGEQYF.

This rearrangement joins TRBV12-3 or TRBV12-4 to TRBJ2-1, with D hard to call. This CDR3 has 13 amino acids. V was cut by 1 base and J by 12 bases, with 13 bases left in between. CDR3 bases: TGTGCCAGCAGTTTAGGTCCAGCTCTTGTGCAGTTCTTC. Translated: CASSLGPALVQFF.

The chain links TRBV10-3 to TRBJ2-1, with D possibly matching TRBD1 (6 bases). V lost 8 bases, J lost 6 bases, and 11 bases lay in between. This CDR3 spans 12 amino acids. Germline lookup yields CDR1 ENHRY and CDR2 SYGVKD. The CDR3 sequence: CAIGGDPNEQFF. The CDR3, as DNA: TGTGCCATCGGGGGCGATCCCAATGAGCAGTTCTTC.

The rearrangement joins TRBV30 to TRBJ1-5, with D uncertain. The V gene's germline CDR1 is GTSNPN and CDR2 SVGIG (reference sequence). The CDR3 loop spans 15 amino acids. The ends were cut back, 0 bases at V and 0 bases at J, with 9 bases in the middle. CDR3 in DNA: TGTGCCTGGAGTGTAGGAATTTATAGCAATCAGCCCCAGCATTTT. Translated, it gives CAWSVGIYSNQPQHF.

Ten or more counts support this clonotype. The chain couples TRBV12-5 to TRBJ2-3; a weak D match, TRBD2 (5 bases). Deletions cut 3 bases from V and 5 bases from J, with 12 bases between. Per germline, CDR1 LGHNT and CDR2 FRNRAP. The CDR3 loop spans 14 amino acids. The CDR3 DNA reads TGTGCTAGTGGTTTAGGGCGGGTAAGAGATACGCAGTATTTT. Translation gives CASGLGRVRDTQYF.

The rearrangement joins TRBV20-1 to TRBJ1-1; 8 positions match TRBD1. Trimming took 5 bases from V and 1 from J; bases not matched to a gene: 6. The length of the CDR3 is 14 residues. Per the germline V gene, CDR1 is DFQATT and CDR2 is SNEGSKA (reference sequence). CDR3 amino acids: CSAFRQGRNTEAFF. DNA for the CDR3: TGCAGTGCTTTCCGACAGGGGAGGAACACTGAAGCTTTCTTT.

CDR3 coding DNA: TGCGCCAGCAGCTTGGATGGAGGGTACGGGTCTGGGGCCAACGTCCTGACTTTC. It codes for CASSLDGGYGSGANVLTF. The chain uses TRBV5-1 and TRBJ2-6, with D maybe TRBD2 (6 bases). The CDR3 covers 18 residues. Trimming pared 0 bases from V and 1 base from J, leaving 14 bases between. The germline V gene has CDR1 SGHRS and CDR2 YFSETQ.

Turning to this clonotype: A much larger clone differs from this one at a single base, so this may be a read error. V usage is TRBV12-3 or TRBV12-4 and J usage is TRBJ2-2, with D perhaps matching TRBD2 (6 bases). This CDR3 has 15 residues. This CDR3 reads CPSSLGGAGTGELFF. CDR3 nucleotide sequence: TGTCCCAGCAGTTTAGGCGGGGCAGGCACCGGGGAGCTGTTTTTT.

This sequence joins TRBV25-1 and TRBJ2-3; D possibly corresponds to TRBD2 (6 bases). The CDR3 covers 17 residues. The V gene lost 2 bases and the J gene lost 2 bases, with 17 bases spanning the gap. CDR1 is MGHDK, CDR2 SYGVNS, per germline. Here the CDR3 reads CASSERLRGAATDTQYF. The CDR3 DNA follows: TGTGCCAGCAGTGAAAGGTTGCGGGGAGCGGCCACAGATACGCAGTATTTT.

In the case of this clonotype: The germline gene is not matched at one end of the junction; a read error may be the cause. The V call is TRBV5-5, the J call TRBJ2-7; D is possibly TRBD1 (5 bases). CDR1 and CDR2 from the germline V gene are SGHKS and YYEKEE (reference sequence). CDR3 size: 13 residues. The CDR3 loop is CANSFQGTYEHYF. Here the CDR3 DNA reads TGTGCCAACAGCTTTCAGGGTACCTACGAGCATTACTTC.

On this clonotype: A much larger clone sits a single nucleotide away, making a read error possible. Since no conserved phenylalanine or tryptophan closes the CDR3, a read error is the likely cause. The rearrangement uses TRBV6-6 and TRBJ2-2; the D gene is possibly TRBD2 (6 bases). The germline CDR1 and CDR2 sequences are MNHNY and SVGAGI (reference sequence). The ends were cut back, 6 bases at V and 3 bases at J, with 11 bases in the middle. CDR3 length: 14 amino acids. This CDR3 reads CASSETGDTGELFL. Written as DNA, the CDR3 is TGTGCCAGCAGCGAAACGGGAGACACCGGGGAGCTGTTTCTT.

In its sample, this clonotype was seen a few times. A read error may be the cause here, since a much bigger clone is one base away. V gene TRBV12-3 or TRBV12-4 combines with J gene TRBJ2-7; 8 nucleotides align to TRBD1. The CDR3 has 14 residues. The ends lost 2 bases at V and 9 bases at J; junction bases unmatched: 9. This CDR3 reads CASSLPRGHSGQYF. The CDR3 nucleotides read TGTGCCAGCAGTTTACCCAGGGGGCATTCAGGGCAGTACTTC.

The gene calls are TRBV4-1 and TRBJ2-3; D may be TRBD1 or TRBD2 (5 bases each). Germline assignment: CDR1 MGHRA and CDR2 YSYEKL. Deletions cut 3 bases from V and 0 bases from J, with 10 bases between. The CDR3 is 15 amino acids. CDR3 region: CASSHGTGSTDTQYF. CDR3 nucleotides: TGCGCCAGCAGCCATGGGACGGGTAGCACAGATACGCAGTATTTT.

Note on this clonotype: One end of the junction varies from germline; a read error may be responsible. CDR3 loop: CASSSLGSDTQYF. CDR3 nucleotides: TGTGCAAGCAGCTCACTAGGATCAGATACGCAGTATTTT. This chain joins TRBV7-8 and TRBJ2-3; maybe TRBD2 (5 bases). CDR3 length: 13 amino acids. Germline V gene data show CDR1 as SGHVS and CDR2 as FQNEAQ.